This entry is about one T cell receptor beta chain. The data derive from a study of technical replicates of blood from a few donors. Generated by immunoSEQ multiplex PCR, the TCRdb table keeps only in-frame clones and is missing some. Of roughly 76,000 clones listed, 85% to 95% were seen once; the top ten hold 0.25% to 0.3%. CDR3 size: 13 residues. Germline V gene sequence: CDR1 MNHEY, CDR2 SVGAGI. Trimming removed 6 bases from V and 1 base from J, with 9 bases in between. The sequence was collected from a human donor in good health. The chain uses TRBV6-5 and TRBJ1-2; D might be TRBD1 (5 bases). Sequenced sample: T cells isolated from PBMCs. The CDR3 is CASRVDSNYGYTF. The CDR3 DNA reads as TGTGCCAGCAGGGTCGACAGTAACTATGGCTACACCTTC.